The 23 T cell receptor beta chains below were found in one sample sequenced in a study of identical twins. TCRdb processed the 5' RACE reads anew with MiXCR; each CDR3 protein has one entry. This table has fewer than 900,000 distinct CDR3 sequences, 15% to 20% appearing once. The same data also went into a second study, on T cells expressing NK-cell markers.

Sequencing input: PBMCs. These receptors all stem from a woman aged 18-35 years in good health.

This clonotype was picked up a small number of times. The rearrangement uses TRBV27 and TRBJ2-1, with D perhaps matching TRBD2 (5 bases). Trimming removed 2 bases from V and 13 bases from J, with 15 bases in between. Per the germline V gene, CDR1 is MNHEY and CDR2 is SMNVEV (reference sequence). The CDR3 is made up of 13 amino acids. The chain's CDR3 is CASSLGLAQKQFF. The CDR3 region has the DNA TGTGCCAGCAGTTTAGGTCTAGCTCAGAAACAGTTCTTC.

The V gene is TRBV5-6, the J gene TRBJ2-7; D might be TRBD1 or TRBD2, each matching 5 bases. CDR1 SGHDT and CDR2 YYEEEE come from the germline V gene. V gave up 0 bases and J gave up 5 bases, with 15 bases separating them. The length of the CDR3 is 15 residues. The CDR3 sequence: CASSLARGLRNEQYF. The CDR3 DNA is TGTGCCAGCAGCTTGGCGAGGGGCTTGCGGAACGAGCAGTACTTC.

This clonotype is a singleton in its sample. The V gene is TRBV7-3, the J gene TRBJ2-3, with D possibly being TRBD1 or TRBD2 (6 bases each). The V end lost 8 bases, the J end lost 2 bases, and 20 bases lay between the germline ends. Germline V gene sequence: CDR1 SGHTA, CDR2 FQGTGA. CDR3 length: 16 residues. The CDR3 loop is CASGNRGPVLTDTQYF. In DNA, the CDR3 is TGTGCCAGCGGTAATCGGGGGCCGGTCCTCACAGATACGCAGTATTTT.

This clonotype was detected only a few times. The chain has TRBV7-8 and TRBJ2-2; unclear D gene. The germline V and J ends were trimmed by 5 bases and 4 bases, with 20 bases remaining between them. This CDR3 is built from 17 residues. CDR1 and CDR2 (germline): SGHVS, FQNEAQ. CDR3 region: CASSGRLTGRFTGELFF. DNA of the CDR3: TGTGCCAGCAGCGGAAGGCTGACCGGACGGTTCACCGGGGAGCTGTTTTTT.

The chain links TRBV20-1 to TRBJ2-3; D gene uncertain. Germline CDR1 is DFQATT and CDR2 is SNEGSKA (reference sequence). The CDR3 has 12 amino acids. Trimming shortened V by 0 bases and J by 11 bases, and 12 bases separated the two germline ends. The CDR3 loop reads CSARDSWWGQYF. CDR3 sequence (DNA): TGCAGTGCTAGAGATTCGTGGTGGGGGCAGTATTTT.

This chain connects TRBV9 to TRBJ2-5, with 9 bases matching TRBD2. J was trimmed by 6 bases and V by 0 bases; bases with no gene match: 6. Germline V gene lookup returns CDR1 SGDLS and CDR2 YYNGEE. The CDR3 runs 15 residues. The CDR3 sequence is CASSVGGTSMKTQYF. CDR3 DNA: TGTGCCAGCAGCGTAGGAGGGACTAGCATGAAGACCCAGTACTTC.

This clonotype has only a few counts. The chain combines TRBV9 with TRBJ2-5; 7 bases are a match to TRBD2. CDR3 length: 15 residues. V lost 0 bases to trimming and J lost 5 bases; unmatched junction nucleotides: 7. Per the germline V gene, CDR1 is SGDLS and CDR2 is YYNGEE. The CDR3, as DNA: TGTGCCAGCAGCGTAGACCCGGGGGGTGGGGAGACCCAGTACTTC. Translation gives CASSVDPGGGETQYF. Combining the CDR3 with reference TRBV9 and TRBJ2-5 gives the whole variable domain DSGVTQTPKHLITATGQRVTLRCSPRSGDLSVYWYQQSLDQGLQFLIQYYNGEERAKGNILERFSAQQFPDLHSELNLSSLELGDSALYFCASSVDPGGGETQYFGPGTRLLVL.

This clonotype was recorded a few times. The chain links TRBV6-1 to TRBJ2-3; TRBD2 matches at 9 bases. The CDR3 runs 14 residues. The V segment lost 7 bases and the J segment 9 bases; nucleotides outside the gene matches: 11. Germline CDR1 reads MNHNS; CDR2 reads SASEGT. CDR3 in DNA: TGTGCCAGCATCCCGCGGGGGGGTGGCGGGACGCAGTATTTT. Its protein is CASIPRGGGGTQYF.

This clonotype turned up a few times. The rearrangement uses TRBV7-3 and TRBJ2-1; 7 bases fit TRBD2. J was trimmed by 10 bases and V by 1 base; bases with no gene match: 7. From germline, CDR1 is SGHTA and CDR2 FQGTGA. This CDR3 has 14 residues. The CDR3 reads CASSLNVGSGEQFF. The DNA for the CDR3 is TGTGCCAGCAGCTTAAATGTGGGTAGCGGGGAGCAGTTCTTC.

This clonotype was picked up a small number of times. The chain employs TRBV20-1 and TRBJ2-5; no clear D. CDR1 and CDR2 from the germline V gene are DFQATT and SNEGSKA (reference sequence). Trimming removed 3 bases from V and 7 bases from J, with 15 bases in between. The CDR3 is made up of 13 amino acids. The CDR3 is CSASYRGVTTQYF. In DNA, the CDR3 is TGCAGTGCTAGTTACCGAGGCGTTACGACCCAGTACTTC.

The sample holds many counts of this clonotype. The chain combines TRBV20-1 with TRBJ2-1; 9 nucleotides line up with TRBD1. Per the germline V gene, CDR1 is DFQATT and CDR2 is SNEGSKA (reference sequence). This CDR3 is built from 15 residues. V lost 6 bases, J lost 4 bases, and 10 bases stayed unmatched. CDR3 protein: CSALTQGAVYNEQFF. The DNA of the CDR3 is TGCAGTGCCCTAACACAGGGGGCTGTTTACAATGAGCAGTTCTTC.

This clonotype was recorded many times. The chain uses TRBV5-8 and TRBJ2-1; D perhaps matches TRBD2 (6 bases). Trimming shortened V by 0 bases and J by 2 bases, and 9 bases separated the two germline ends. This CDR3 region has 15 residues. In germline, CDR1 is SGHTS, CDR2 YDEGEE. The CDR3 DNA reads as TGTGCCAGCAGCTTGGAGGCTAGCGCCTACAATGAGCAGTTCTTC. Amino acid sequence: CASSLEASAYNEQFF.

This clonotype was observed a handful of times. The chain uses TRBV12-3 or TRBV12-4 and TRBJ2-5; unclear D gene. There are 12 residues in the CDR3. The ends were cut back, 4 bases at V and 9 bases at J, with 12 bases in the middle. The CDR3 region has the DNA TGTGCCAGCAGTTCGGGCCTTGGGGCCCAGTACTTC. It yields the protein CASSSGLGAQYF.

This clonotype was seen only a few times. The genes are TRBV20-1 and TRBJ2-4; 10 bases map to TRBD1. This CDR3 is built from 13 residues. Germline CDR1 is DFQATT and CDR2 is SNEGSKA (reference sequence). Trimming cost V 6 bases and J 8 bases; bases outside gene matches: 7. CDR3 bases: TGCAGTGCGGGGACAGGGGATGAGGACATTCAGTACTTC. This codes for CSAGTGDEDIQYF.

In this sample, this clonotype turned up a few times. The chain recombines TRBV12-3 or TRBV12-4 with TRBJ1-3, with a weak D call TRBD1 (5 bases). V was shortened by 5 bases and J by 2 bases, with 16 bases between the two germline ends. The CDR3 contains 16 residues. DNA of the CDR3: TGTGCCAGCAGTCCCAAGGGGTCGCCGGCTGGAAACACCATATATTTT. Translated: CASSPKGSPAGNTIYF.

This chain connects TRBV7-6 to TRBJ2-3; no definite D call. Looked up from germline, CDR1 is SGHVS and CDR2 is FNYEAQ. The ends were cut back, 4 bases at V and 1 base at J, with 12 bases in the middle. There are 15 residues in the CDR3. The CDR3 sequence is CASSYDGAGTDTQYF. The CDR3 nucleotides are TGTGCCAGCAGCTACGACGGCGCGGGCACAGATACGCAGTATTTT.

This clonotype was recorded a few times. This chain connects TRBV20-1 to TRBJ2-1; D uncertain. The V end was cut by 3 bases, the J end by 0 bases, with 9 bases between. The CDR3 is 14 amino acids. The germline V gene encodes CDR1 DFQATT and CDR2 SNEGSKA (reference sequence). The CDR3 sequence is CSASRQASYNEQFF. In nucleotides, the CDR3 is TGCAGTGCTAGTCGGCAGGCCTCCTACAATGAGCAGTTCTTC.

The chain is built from TRBV29-1 and TRBJ2-7; 9 nucleotides match TRBD2. The length of the CDR3 is 19 residues. After removal of 3 bases from V and 4 bases from J, the junction contained 22 bases not matched to a gene. The V gene's germline CDR1 is SQVTM and CDR2 ANQGSEA. CDR3 loop: CSVEADYGWAGGPKYEQYF. Written as DNA, the CDR3 is TGCAGCGTTGAGGCCGATTATGGTTGGGCGGGAGGGCCTAAGTACGAGCAGTACTTC.

The rearrangement joins TRBV7-9 to TRBJ1-2, with a weak D call TRBD1 (6 bases). Germline CDR1 SEHNR, CDR2 FQNEAQ (reference sequence). The CDR3 has 14 residues. The V end was cut by 2 bases, the J end by 8 bases, with 15 bases between. CDR3 loop: CASSLRDTSIGYTF. CDR3 coding DNA: TGTGCCAGCAGCTTAAGGGACACCTCTATCGGCTACACCTTC.

The chain is built from TRBV20-1 and TRBJ2-4; possible D gene TRBD2, 6 bases. The CDR3 runs 15 residues. V was pared by 1 base and J by 8 bases, with 18 bases between. The germline V gene encodes CDR1 DFQATT and CDR2 SNEGSKA (reference sequence). CDR3 sequence: CSARGGAGIGDIQYF. CDR3 in DNA: TGCAGTGCTAGAGGAGGAGCGGGTATCGGGGACATTCAGTACTTC.

With regard to this clonotype: The junction shows a germline mismatch at one end, possibly a read error. This rearrangement joins TRBV5-1 to TRBJ2-2; D is unclear. Germline CDR1 is SGHRS and CDR2 is YFSETQ. The CDR3 covers 14 residues. CDR3 nucleotide sequence: TGCGTCAGCATGGTGGGGACGAACACCGGGGAGCTGTTTTTT. It encodes CVSMVGTNTGELFF.

In its sample, this clonotype was seen a few times. The chain links TRBV9 to TRBJ2-2; no firm D call. V gave up 0 bases and J gave up 5 bases, with 8 bases separating them. The length of the CDR3 is 14 residues. The germline CDR1 and CDR2 sequences are SGDLS and YYNGEE. CDR3 sequence (DNA): TGTGCCAGCAGCGTAGATTTGTTAACCGGGGAGCTGTTTTTT. Protein: CASSVDLLTGELFF.

V gene TRBV4-3 combines with J gene TRBJ2-3; 8 bases agree with TRBD2. Trimming removed 0 bases from V and 4 bases from J; junction bases left unmatched: 6. Germline CDR1 LGHNA, CDR2 YSLEER. This CDR3 spans 16 amino acids. The CDR3 DNA reads TGCGCCAGCAGCCAAGATCGGGAAGCGGGAGCAGATACGCAGTATTTT. This gives the protein CASSQDREAGADTQYF.